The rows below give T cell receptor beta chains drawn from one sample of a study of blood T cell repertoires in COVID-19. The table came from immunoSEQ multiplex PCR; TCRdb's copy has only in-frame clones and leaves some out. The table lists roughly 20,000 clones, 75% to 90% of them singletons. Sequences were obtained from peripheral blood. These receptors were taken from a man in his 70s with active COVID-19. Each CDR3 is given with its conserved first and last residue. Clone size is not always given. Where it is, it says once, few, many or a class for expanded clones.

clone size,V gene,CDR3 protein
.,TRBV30,CAWSDPTGRKDF
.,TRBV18,CASSLGGRTDTQYF
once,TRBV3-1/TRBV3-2,CASSQGASGTYEQYF
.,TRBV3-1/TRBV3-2,CASSQAAFVGTPISYEQYF
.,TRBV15,CATSRDPDRGKETQYF
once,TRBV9,CASSTDGNTEAFF
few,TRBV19,CASSGLQNQPQHF
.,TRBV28,CASSPPGSLDTQYF
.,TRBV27,CASSLATGYGYTF
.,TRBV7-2,CASSPRPGGADTQYF
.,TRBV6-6,CASRRASNTEAFF
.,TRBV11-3,CASSFGLAGTYEQYF
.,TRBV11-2,CASSLSRGPPTDTQYF
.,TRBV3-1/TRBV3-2,CASSQLPGPGGADTQYF
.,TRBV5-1,CASSPRGGPDTQYF
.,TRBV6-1,CASSEGEFASYEQYF
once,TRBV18,CASSPQGGNQPQHF
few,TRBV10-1,CASSQTGTTYEQYF
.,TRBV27,CASSFGGKGEKLFF
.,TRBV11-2,CASSFLRGGLLF
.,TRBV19,CASSAARGQRNYGYTF
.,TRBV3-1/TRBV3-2,CASSPGNVYEQYF
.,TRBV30,CAWSSARFIEAFF
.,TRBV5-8,CASSQEQGLMHGYTF
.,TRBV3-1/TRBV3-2,CASSQDIRGVGENTIYF
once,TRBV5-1,CASSRDGGENEQYF
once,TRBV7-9,CASSPSVKGNSPLHF
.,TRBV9,CASSVGHYTDTQYF
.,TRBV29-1,CSVVFGQVITGELFF
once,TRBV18,CASSTGSGAFF
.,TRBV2,CASSGVGARQPQHF
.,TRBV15,CATSRDRAGYNEQFF
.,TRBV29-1,CSVEASTGPQVGGYTF
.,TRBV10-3,CAISDSGGAGANVLTF
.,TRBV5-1,CASRGQGAGGNTEAFF
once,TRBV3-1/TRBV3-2,CASSSNPGGNTEAFF
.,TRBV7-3,CASSPTGTVNEQYF
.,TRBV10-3,CATSEAFQLGHTF
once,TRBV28,CASSSGTGLSGSNQPQHF
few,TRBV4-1,CASSLQYQETQYF
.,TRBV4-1,CASSQEGRTAAYGYTF
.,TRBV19,CATAGQWDSEAFF
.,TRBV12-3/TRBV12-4,CASSLTGLSKAFF
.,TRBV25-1,CASSVSLAGAYNEQFF
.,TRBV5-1,CASSFVTANTEAFF
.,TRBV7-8,CASSPYLNNLAGESTDTQYF